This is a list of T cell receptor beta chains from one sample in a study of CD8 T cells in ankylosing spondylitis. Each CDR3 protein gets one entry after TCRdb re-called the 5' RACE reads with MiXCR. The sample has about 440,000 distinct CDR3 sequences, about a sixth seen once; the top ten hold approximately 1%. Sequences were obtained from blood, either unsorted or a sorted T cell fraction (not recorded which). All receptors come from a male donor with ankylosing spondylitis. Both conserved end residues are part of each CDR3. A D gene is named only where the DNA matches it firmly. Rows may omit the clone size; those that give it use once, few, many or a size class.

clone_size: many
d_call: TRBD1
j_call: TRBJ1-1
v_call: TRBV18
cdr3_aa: CASSPDRGSEAFF
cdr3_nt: TGTGCCAGCTCACCCGACAGGGGCAGTGAAGCTTTCTTT

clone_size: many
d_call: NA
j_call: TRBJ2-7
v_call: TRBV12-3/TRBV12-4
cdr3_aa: CASSLAPFSYEQYF
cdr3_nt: TGTGCCAGCAGTTTAGCCCCTTTTTCCTACGAGCAGTACTTC

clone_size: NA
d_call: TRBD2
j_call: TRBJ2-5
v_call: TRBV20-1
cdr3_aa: CSASSAGGQETQYF
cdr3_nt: TGCAGTGCTAGTAGCGCGGGAGGGCAAGAGACCCAGTACTTC

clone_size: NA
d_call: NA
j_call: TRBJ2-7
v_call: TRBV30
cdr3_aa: CAWSDKAYEQYF
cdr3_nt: TGTGCCTGGAGTGACAAGGCCTACGAGCAGTACTTC

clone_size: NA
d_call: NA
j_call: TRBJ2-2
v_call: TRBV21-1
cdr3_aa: CASSKTGRCTGELFF
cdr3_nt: TGTGCCAGCAGCAAAACAGGGAGGTGCACCGGGGAGCTGTTTTTT

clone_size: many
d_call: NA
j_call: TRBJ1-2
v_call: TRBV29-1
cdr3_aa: CSVEAGGVGYTF
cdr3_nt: TGCAGCGTTGAAGCAGGAGGGGTTGGCTACACCTTC

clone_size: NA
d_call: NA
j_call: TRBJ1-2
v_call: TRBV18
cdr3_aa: CASSPLGKANYGYTF
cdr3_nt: TGTGCCAGCTCACCACTTGGGAAGGCTAACTATGGCTACACCTTC

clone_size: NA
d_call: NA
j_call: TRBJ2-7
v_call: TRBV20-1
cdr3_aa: CSAPRVGAYEQYF
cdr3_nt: TGCAGTGCTCCTAGGGTAGGGGCCTACGAGCAGTACTTC

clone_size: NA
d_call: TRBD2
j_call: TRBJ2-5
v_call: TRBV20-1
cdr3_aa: CSARGTSGSAQETQYF
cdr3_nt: TGCAGTGCTAGGGGGACTAGCGGGAGTGCCCAAGAGACCCAGTACTTC

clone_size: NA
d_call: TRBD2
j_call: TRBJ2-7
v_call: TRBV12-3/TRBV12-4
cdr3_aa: CASSPRTSGNYEQYF
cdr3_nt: TGTGCCAGCAGTCCCAGGACTAGCGGCAACTACGAGCAGTACTTC

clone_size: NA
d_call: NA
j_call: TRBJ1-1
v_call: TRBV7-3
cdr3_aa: CASSAERGEAFF
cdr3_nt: TGTGCCAGCAGCGCGGAGAGGGGGGAAGCTTTCTTT

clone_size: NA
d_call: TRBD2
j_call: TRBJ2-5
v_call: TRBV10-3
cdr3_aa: CAISNPTSGGEETQYF
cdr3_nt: TGTGCCATCAGCAATCCGACTAGCGGGGGGGAGGAGACCCAGTACTTC

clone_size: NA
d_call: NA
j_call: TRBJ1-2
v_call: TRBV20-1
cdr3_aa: CSASKGRGQSYGYTF
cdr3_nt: TGCAGTGCTAGTAAGGGGCGCGGGCAATCCTATGGCTACACCTTC

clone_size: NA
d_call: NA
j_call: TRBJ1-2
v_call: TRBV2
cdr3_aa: CASSEERGDWAGYTF
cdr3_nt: TGTGCCAGCAGTGAAGAAAGAGGGGACTGGGCTGGCTACACCTTC

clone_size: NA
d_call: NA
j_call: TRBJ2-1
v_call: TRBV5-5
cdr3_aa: CASSFLIFTYNEQFF
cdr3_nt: TGTGCCAGCAGCTTTCTAATCTTTACCTACAATGAGCAGTTCTTC

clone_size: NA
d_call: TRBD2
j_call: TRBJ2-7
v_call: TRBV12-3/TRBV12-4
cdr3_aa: CASRSTSGGRYEQYF
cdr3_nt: TGTGCCAGCAGATCGACTAGCGGGGGGAGGTACGAGCAGTACTTC